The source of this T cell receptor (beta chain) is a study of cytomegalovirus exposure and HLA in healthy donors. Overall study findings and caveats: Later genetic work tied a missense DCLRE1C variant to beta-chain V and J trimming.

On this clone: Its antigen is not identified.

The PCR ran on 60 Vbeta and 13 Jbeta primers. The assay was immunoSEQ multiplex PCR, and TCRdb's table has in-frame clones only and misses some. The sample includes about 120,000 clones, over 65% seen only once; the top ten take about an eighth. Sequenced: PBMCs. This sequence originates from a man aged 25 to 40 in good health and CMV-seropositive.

This CDR3 reads CASSLTIRGGDGGSYEQYF. CDR3 nucleotides: TGTGCCAGCAGCTTAACGATAAGGGGGGGGGACGGGGGTTCCTACGAGCAGTACTTC. This chain connects TRBV7-6 to TRBJ2-7, with a tentative D call TRBD2 (7 bases). With 2 bases removed from V and 1 base from J, the gap between germline ends came to 24 bases. Germline CDR1 and CDR2: SGHVS and FNYEAQ. This CDR3 has 19 residues.